The 16 T cell receptor beta chains listed next were all sequenced from one sample in a study of blood T cells in healthy people across ages. A second roughly 6 to 11 cycle PCR used barcoded and J-beta primers. A single record per CDR3 protein comes from TCRdb applying MiXCR to the 5' RACE reads. The table has 1.5 million to 2 million distinct CDR3 sequences, 49% seen once. Sequencing used blood. The receptors here all came from a middle-aged woman in good health.

This chain uses TRBV20-1 with TRBJ2-1; TRBD2 matches 7 bases. Germline-derived CDR1 and CDR2 are DFQATT and SNEGSKA (reference sequence). CDR3 length: 13 amino acids. The V gene end was trimmed by 3 bases and the J gene end by 7 bases; junction bases not matched to a gene: 6. Written as DNA, the CDR3 is TGCAGTGCTAGCGTCGGGGGGAGAAATGAGCAGTTCTTC. Residues: CSASVGGRNEQFF.

V is TRBV4-3 and J is TRBJ2-7; a possible D gene is TRBD1 (6 bases). The CDR3 spans 15 residues. Germline V lookup: CDR1 LGHNA, CDR2 YSLEER. Trimming shortened V by 4 bases and J by 6 bases, and 19 bases separated the two germline ends. This CDR3 reads CASSPEDRWAGEQYF. CDR3 DNA: TGCGCCAGCAGCCCCGAAGACAGGTGGGCCGGCGAGCAGTACTTC.

The V gene is TRBV5-1, the J gene TRBJ2-1, with TRBD1 identical over 8 bases. Germline loops: CDR1 SGHRS, CDR2 YFSETQ. After removal of 4 bases from V and 15 bases from J, the junction contained 18 bases not matched to a gene. The CDR3 contains 15 residues. The CDR3 coding sequence is TGCGCCAGCAGCCCGGAAGGACAGGGTGGGCTTAAGAGGTTCTTC. It encodes CASSPEGQGGLKRFF.

This clonotype has a handful of counts. CDR3 sequence: CASSLDPDPYEQYF. The CDR3 DNA reads as TGTGCCAGCAGCTTAGACCCCGACCCCTACGAGCAGTACTTC. V gene TRBV7-4 combines with J gene TRBJ2-7; D is ambiguous. Germline-derived CDR1 and CDR2 are SGHVT and SQSDAQ. The CDR3 extends over 14 amino acids. Trimming pared 1 base from V and 2 bases from J, leaving 9 bases between.

This clonotype has only a few counts. An end of the junction does not agree with germline; a read error may underlie this. The genes are TRBV12-3 or TRBV12-4 and TRBJ2-1; 9 bases map to TRBD2. This CDR3 has 14 amino acids. The CDR3: CASSLAGFYNEQFF. The CDR3 nucleotides read TGTGCCAGCAGTCTAGCGGGGTTTTACAATGAGCAGTTCTTC.

This chain connects TRBV7-9 to TRBJ2-5, with TRBD2 matching over 13 bases. The CDR3 totals 13 residues. V lost 9 bases and J lost 13; bases outside the gene matches: 11. Per germline, CDR1 SEHNR and CDR2 FQNEAQ (reference sequence). CDR3 DNA sequence: TGTGCCAGTGGGACTAGCGGGGAATATGAGCGGTACTTC. It yields the protein CASGTSGEYERYF.

This clonotype was observed a few times. The chain links TRBV7-8 to TRBJ2-5; TRBD2 matches 7 bases. The ends lost 3 bases at V and 5 bases at J; junction bases unmatched: 3. This CDR3 comprises 13 residues. Germline V gene lookup returns CDR1 SGHVS and CDR2 FQNEAQ. In nucleotides, the CDR3 is TGTGCCAGCAGCTTCACTAGCGAGGAGACCCAGTACTTC. This sequence encodes CASSFTSEETQYF.

The chain recombines TRBV11-1 with TRBJ1-2, with 8 bases fitting TRBD1. CDR1 is SGHAT and CDR2 is FQDESV in the germline V gene (reference sequence). V was pared by 5 bases and J by 4 bases, with 6 bases of the junction left unmatched. There are 14 residues in the CDR3. DNA of the CDR3: TGTGCCAGCAGCGGACAGGGTTCGGGCTATGGCTACACCTTC. It specifies CASSGQGSGYGYTF.

The chain is built from TRBV6-6 and TRBJ2-5, with D perhaps TRBD1 or TRBD2 (5 bases each). The CDR3 loop spans 15 amino acids. The V gene's germline CDR1 is MNHNY and CDR2 SVGAGI (reference sequence). V gave up 6 bases and J gave up 6 bases, with 20 bases separating them. The CDR3 region is CASSLTGAGGQTQYF. CDR3 sequence (DNA): TGTGCCAGCAGCCTAACCGGGGCCGGAGGACAGACCCAGTACTTC.

Only a few counts were recorded for this clonotype. The chain uses TRBV7-2 and TRBJ2-5; tentative D call: TRBD1 (5 bases). This CDR3 comprises 15 residues. In germline, CDR1 is SGHTA, CDR2 FQGNSA. V dropped 4 bases and J dropped 3 bases, with 15 bases sitting between them. CDR3 protein: CASSSSGFPEETQYF. The CDR3 nucleotides read TGTGCCAGCAGCTCTTCAGGGTTTCCCGAAGAGACCCAGTACTTC.

V and J are TRBV20-1 and TRBJ2-1; D gene unclear. CDR1 is DFQATT and CDR2 is SNEGSKA in the germline V gene (reference sequence). V was cut by 3 bases and J by 6 bases, with 6 bases left in between. This CDR3 contains 11 residues. The CDR3 is CSASRSNEQFF. The DNA for the CDR3 is TGCAGTGCTAGCCGGAGCAATGAGCAGTTCTTC.

The CDR3 region is CASSSYVRDEVWGQYF. The CDR3 DNA reads as TGCGCCAGCAGCTCCTACGTACGGGACGAGGTGTGGGGGCAGTACTTC. The chain employs TRBV5-1 and TRBJ2-4, with D perhaps given as TRBD1 or TRBD2 (5 bases each). V was shortened by 3 bases and J by 13 bases, with 26 bases between the two germline ends. This CDR3 has 16 amino acids. Germline assignment: CDR1 SGHRS and CDR2 YFSETQ.

This chain links TRBV4-3 with TRBJ2-3, with 8 nucleotides matching TRBD2. J was trimmed by 4 bases and V by 0 bases; bases with no gene match: 18. The CDR3 runs to 20 residues. Germline lookup yields CDR1 LGHNA and CDR2 YSLEER. The CDR3 sequence is CASSQDSVVRGAYHADTQYF. Here the CDR3 DNA reads TGCGCCAGCAGCCAAGATTCTGTTGTGCGGGGGGCCTACCATGCAGATACGCAGTATTTT.

This clonotype was counted between two and nine times. The gene calls are TRBV2 and TRBJ2-7; 7 bases are shared with TRBD1. The CDR3 extends over 15 amino acids. Per the germline V gene, CDR1 is SNHLY and CDR2 is FYNNEI. V was clipped by 3 bases and J by 2 bases; unmatched bases: 7. This CDR3 reads CASSEQGTVPYEQYF. In DNA, the CDR3 is TGTGCCAGCAGTGAGCAAGGGACAGTCCCCTACGAGCAGTACTTC.

This clonotype is a singleton in its sample. This chain uses TRBV6-5 with TRBJ2-1; a weak D match, TRBD2 (5 bases). The germline CDR1 and CDR2 sequences are MNHEY and SVGAGI. The CDR3 length is 13 residues. Trimming took 6 bases from V and 10 from J, leaving 16 bases between them. The DNA for the CDR3 is TGTGCCAGCAGCTTCGTCCTAACGGGGGAGCAGTTCTTC. Its translation: CASSFVLTGEQFF.

The CDR3 DNA is TGCAGTGCCCACCATCCGGGGGGTGAGACCCAGTACTTC. Encoded protein: CSAHHPGGETQYF. The V call is TRBV20-1, the J call TRBJ2-5; 7 bases align to TRBD2. V shed 6 bases, J shed 5 bases, and the junction held 9 bases outside the gene matches. The CDR3 has 13 residues. Germline V gene data show CDR1 as DFQATT and CDR2 as SNEGSKA (reference sequence).